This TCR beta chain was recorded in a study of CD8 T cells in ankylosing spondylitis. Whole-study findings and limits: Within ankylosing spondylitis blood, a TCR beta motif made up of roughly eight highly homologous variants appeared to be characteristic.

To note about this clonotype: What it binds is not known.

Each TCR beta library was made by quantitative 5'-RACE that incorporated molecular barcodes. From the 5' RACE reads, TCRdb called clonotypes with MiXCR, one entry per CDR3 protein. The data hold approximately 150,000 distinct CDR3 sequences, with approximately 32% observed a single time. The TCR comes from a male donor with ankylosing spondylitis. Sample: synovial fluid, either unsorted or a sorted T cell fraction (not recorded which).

The CDR3 coding sequence is TGTGCCAGCAGCTTGGAAGCGCCGAGGGAGACCCAGTACTTC. Translated, it gives CASSLEAPRETQYF. The chain uses TRBV5-6 and TRBJ2-5; no clear D gene. V lost 0 bases, J lost 5 bases, and 11 bases lay in between. Germline loops: CDR1 SGHDT, CDR2 YYEEEE. This CDR3 is 14 amino acids long.